A single sample is the source of the 24 T cell receptor beta chains below, sequenced in a study of beta chain features in type 1 diabetes listed by TCRdb under 2018. The library relied on the immunoSEQ multiplex PCR assay. The High Capacity cDNA Reverse Transcription Kit was used to reverse transcribe all of the isolated RNA, meaning that expressed TCRB transcripts were what got sequenced. The immuneACCESS repertoire file appears here via TCRdb, limited to in-frame rearrangements. These files lack a portion of the clones; in checked studies, under half of the deficit traces to unresolved V genes, and the cause of the others is not known. In this sample the table shows 450,000 to 550,000 clones, approximately 30% of which occur a single time. The ten largest clonotypes hold around 0.065% of the sample. Sequencing was done on a sample of naive CD4+ T cells from blood. The meaning of the sample's cell subset or site label: true naive CD4+ T cells. Receptors were obtained from a man between 18 and 35 years old in good health.

The table lists this clone with a few counts. The gene calls are TRBV11-2 and TRBJ2-5; TRBD1 aligns across 9 bases. CDR3 size: 14 residues. The germline V gene has CDR1 SGHAT and CDR2 FQNNGV. Trimming took 7 bases from V and 4 from J; bases not matched to a gene: 7. CDR3 amino acids: CASNWDRAGETQYF. In nucleotides, the CDR3 is TGTGCCAGCAACTGGGACAGGGCGGGAGAGACCCAGTACTTC.

This chain connects TRBV28 to TRBJ1-4; D remains unclear. Germline CDR1 MDHEN, CDR2 SYDVKM. V lost 4 bases and J lost 6, with 9 bases in between. This CDR3 has 13 amino acids. The chain's CDR3 is CASSSGQDEKLFF. The CDR3 nucleotides read TGTGCCAGCAGTTCCGGTCAGGATGAAAAACTGTTTTTT. Full variable domain (remainder filled in from reference TRBV28 and TRBJ1-4): DVKVTQSSRYLVKRTGEKVFLECVQDMDHENMFWYRQDPGLGLRLIYFSYDVKMKEKGDIPEGYSVSREKKERFSLILESASTNQTSMYLCASSSGQDEKLFFGSGTQLSVL.

This clone was counted a few times. In the same sample, other DNA sequences code for this CDR3. The chain couples TRBV9 to TRBJ2-7; D unclear. The CDR3 totals 14 residues. Germline V gene sequence: CDR1 SGDLS, CDR2 YYNGEE. The V end lost 0 bases, the J end lost 1 base, and 8 bases lay between the germline ends. The CDR3 DNA reads as TGTGCCAGCAGCGTAGATATGGGTTCCTACGAGCAGTACTTC. As protein: CASSVDMGSYEQYF.

This clone turned up a few times. V is TRBV29-1 and J is TRBJ1-2; TRBD1 matches at 7 bases. Germline assignment: CDR1 SQVTM and CDR2 ANQGSEA. Trimming cost V 4 bases and J 4 bases; bases outside gene matches: 3. The CDR3 length is 12 residues. The CDR3 region is CSVAQGPYGYTF. The CDR3 nucleotides read TGCAGCGTTGCACAGGGGCCCTATGGCTACACCTTC.

This clone has only one observation. The genes are TRBV9 and TRBJ2-1, with TRBD2 matching 10 bases. The CDR3 sequence is 15 residues long. CDR1 SGDLS and CDR2 YYNGEE come from the germline V gene. V was pared by 3 bases and J by 2 bases, with 2 bases of the junction left unmatched. The CDR3 DNA follows: TGTGCCAGCAGCGGTAGCGGGAGGCCCTACAATGAGCAGTTCTTC. Residues: CASSGSGRPYNEQFF.

The chain joins TRBV6-5 to TRBJ2-2, with 9 positions matching TRBD1. This CDR3 comprises 16 residues. Unmatched junction bases numbered 5, after V lost 0 bases and J lost 6 bases. Germline V lookup: CDR1 MNHEY, CDR2 SVGAGI. For the CDR3, the DNA is TGTGCCAGCAGTTACTCGGGGACAGGGAGGGCCGGGGAGCTGTTTTTT. Translating it yields CASSYSGTGRAGELFF.

The V gene is TRBV28, the J gene TRBJ1-5; D unresolved. This CDR3 contains 14 residues. Per the germline V gene, CDR1 is MDHEN and CDR2 is SYDVKM. The V and J ends lost 6 bases and 5 bases respectively, with 14 bases between them. The CDR3 protein is CASSPRLRDQPQHF. The CDR3 DNA sequence: TGTGCCAGCAGCCCGAGACTAAGGGATCAGCCCCAGCATTTT.

This clone was seen a few times. The V call is TRBV27, the J call TRBJ2-4; no clear D gene. From germline, CDR1 is MNHEY and CDR2 SMNVEV (reference sequence). Deletions cut 8 bases from V and 2 bases from J, with 7 bases between. The CDR3 runs 12 residues. CDR3 DNA: TGTGCCAGCGGCTGGACCAAAAACATTCAGTACTTC. As protein: CASGWTKNIQYF.

A single count supports this clone. The V gene is TRBV29-1, the J gene TRBJ1-1; D is unresolved. Trimming shortened V by 7 bases and J by 9 bases, and 18 bases separated the two germline ends. Germline CDR1 is SQVTM and CDR2 is ANQGSEA. The CDR3 spans 12 residues. The CDR3 region is CSALTSGFKAFF. The CDR3, as DNA: TGCAGCGCTCTTACCTCGGGGTTTAAAGCTTTCTTT. Combining the CDR3 with reference TRBV29-1 and TRBJ1-1 gives the whole variable domain SAVISQKPSRDICQRGTSLTIQCQVDSQVTMMFWYRQQPGQSLTLIATANQGSEATYESGFVIDKFPISRPNLTFSTLTVSNMSPEDSSIYLCSALTSGFKAFFGQGTRLTVV.

J is TRBJ2-1 and V is TRBV4-2; 9 positions match TRBD2. From germline, CDR1 is LGHNA and CDR2 YNFKEQ. The V and J ends lost 4 bases and 4 bases, in that order; junction bases with no gene match: 8. The CDR3 is made up of 16 amino acids. The CDR3 DNA reads TGTGCCAGCAGCCCACAAGAGCGGGAGGTTTACAATGAGCAGTTCTTC. Its protein is CASSPQEREVYNEQFF.

The J gene is TRBJ2-4, the V gene TRBV30, with D maybe TRBD1 (5 bases). The germline gives CDR1 GTSNPN, CDR2 SVGIG (reference sequence). The CDR3 sequence is 14 residues long. V was cut by 3 bases and J by 6 bases, with 15 bases left in between. As DNA, the CDR3 is TGTGCCTGGAGACAGGACGGGCTCATAAACATTCAGTACTTC. This codes for CAWRQDGLINIQYF.

The chain employs TRBV6-5 and TRBJ2-1; TRBD1 agrees at 7 bases. CDR3 size: 14 residues. Trimming at V came to 5 bases and at J to 8 bases, leaving 9 bases not matched to a gene. Germline assignment: CDR1 MNHEY and CDR2 SVGAGI. CDR3 sequence: CASSLRTGFDEQFF. CDR3 DNA sequence: TGTGCCAGCAGTCTACGGACAGGCTTCGATGAGCAGTTCTTC.

This clone was observed a few times. The rearrangement uses TRBV4-3 and TRBJ2-3; the D is unclear. Germline CDR1 and CDR2: LGHNA and YSLEER. This CDR3 has 13 amino acids. The ends were cut back, 1 base at V and 9 bases at J, with 11 bases in the middle. CDR3 nucleotide sequence: TGCGCCAGCAGCCAAGTACCTACTCGGACGCAGTATTTT. This translates into CASSQVPTRTQYF.

The chain links TRBV6-6 to TRBJ2-7; possibly TRBD2 for D (6 bases). Trimming took off 6 bases at V and 2 bases at J, with 14 bases between the two ends. Germline-derived CDR1 and CDR2 are MNHNY and SVGAGI (reference sequence). The CDR3 runs to 14 residues. The DNA for the CDR3 is TGTGCCAGCAGGGTTGGGACGGGAGCCTACGAGCAGTACTTC. Protein sequence: CASRVGTGAYEQYF.

The chain couples TRBV7-9 to TRBJ2-5, with D possibly matching TRBD2 (6 bases). The CDR3 contains 15 residues. Trimming cost V 5 bases and J 3 bases, with 16 bases left between them. Germline-derived CDR1 and CDR2 are SEHNR and FQNEAQ (reference sequence). CDR3 amino acids: CASSLGGATKETQYF. DNA of the CDR3: TGTGCCAGCAGCCTCGGGGGTGCGACTAAAGAGACCCAGTACTTC.

The chain carries TRBV15 and TRBJ2-2; 9 bases fit TRBD2. The CDR3 has 15 amino acids. V lost 1 base and J lost 9; bases outside the gene matches: 6. Germline CDR1 reads LNHNV; CDR2 reads YYDKDF (reference sequence). CDR3 bases: TGTGCCACCAGCAGAGCGGCGGGAGGGCCCTGGGAGCTGTTTTTT. It is translated as CATSRAAGGPWELFF.

CDR3 nucleotide sequence: TGTGCCACCAGCAGGGAGGGACTAGCGGTCACAGATACGCAGTATTTT. Its protein is CATSREGLAVTDTQYF. The chain links TRBV15 to TRBJ2-3; 11 nucleotides line up with TRBD2. This CDR3 is 16 amino acids long. The trim removed 3 bases at V and 2 bases at J, leaving 4 bases unmatched. CDR1 is LNHNV and CDR2 is YYDKDF in the germline V gene (reference sequence). Variable domain in full (rest from reference TRBV15 and TRBJ2-3): DAMVIQNPRYQVTQFGKPVTLSCSQTLNHNVMYWYQQKSSQAPKLLFHYYDKDFNNEADTPDNFQSRRPNTSFCFLDIRSPGLGDTAMYLCATSREGLAVTDTQYFGPGTRLTVL.

This chain links TRBV27 with TRBJ2-3; D gene uncertain. The germline gives CDR1 MNHEY, CDR2 SMNVEV (reference sequence). The CDR3 extends over 13 amino acids. Trimming took 1 base from V and 2 from J, leaving 4 bases between them. The chain's CDR3 is CASSLWATDTQYF. DNA of the CDR3: TGTGCCAGCAGTTTATGGGCCACAGATACGCAGTATTTT.

A few counts support this clone. The chain is built from TRBV5-4 and TRBJ2-3, with 7 bases matching TRBD1. The CDR3 has 14 amino acids. V shed 0 bases, J shed 4 bases, and the junction held 2 bases outside the gene matches. Germline loops: CDR1 SGHNT, CDR2 YYREEE (reference sequence). The CDR3 DNA sequence: TGTGCCAGCAGCTTGGACAGGGGTGCAGATACGCAGTATTTT. Translating gives CASSLDRGADTQYF.

The chain recombines TRBV4-1 with TRBJ2-5, with 8 bases aligning to TRBD1. The germline gives CDR1 MGHRA, CDR2 YSYEKL. The CDR3 length is 15 residues. V shed 0 bases, J shed 7 bases, and the junction held 7 bases outside the gene matches. The CDR3 DNA reads as TGCGCCAGCAGCCAAGAGGATATCCAGGGGGCGACCCAGTACTTC. This gives the protein CASSQEDIQGATQYF.

The chain has TRBV10-3 and TRBJ2-7; the match to TRBD2 covers 9 bases. This CDR3 has 15 amino acids. Germline trimming cut 4 bases from V and 0 bases from J; bases unmatched to any gene: 4. Germline-derived CDR1 and CDR2 are ENHRY and SYGVKD. The CDR3: CAISVAGVSSYEQYF. The CDR3, as DNA: TGTGCCATCAGTGTAGCGGGAGTTTCCTCCTACGAGCAGTACTTC.

This clone was detected only a few times. Distinct nucleotide sequences in the sample also encode this CDR3. V and J are TRBV30 and TRBJ2-7; D call uncertain. This CDR3 is built from 12 residues. The V gene lost 0 bases and the J gene lost 1 base, with 4 bases spanning the gap. The V gene's germline CDR1 is GTSNPN and CDR2 SVGIG (reference sequence). The CDR3 here is CAWSVGSYEQYF. The CDR3 DNA follows: TGTGCCTGGAGTGTAGGATCCTACGAGCAGTACTTC.

This clone was detected a few times. The chain combines TRBV9 with TRBJ2-3; 12 positions match TRBD2. The germline V gene has CDR1 SGDLS and CDR2 YYNGEE. The trim removed 4 bases at V and 2 bases at J, leaving 5 bases unmatched. This CDR3 has 16 amino acids. In DNA form, the CDR3 reads TGTGCCAGCAGCCCTCGACTAGCGGGGGTCACAGATACGCAGTATTTT. Translated, it gives CASSPRLAGVTDTQYF. The complete variable domain, with remaining parts taken from reference TRBV9 and TRBJ2-3, reads DSGVTQTPKHLITATGQRVTLRCSPRSGDLSVYWYQQSLDQGLQFLIQYYNGEERAKGNILERFSAQQFPDLHSELNLSSLELGDSALYFCASSPRLAGVTDTQYFGPGTRLTVL.

The chain is built from TRBV7-8 and TRBJ2-5; D is perhaps TRBD1 or TRBD2 (6 bases each). The length of the CDR3 is 15 residues. Germline values: CDR1 SGHVS, CDR2 FQNEAQ. V was cut by 1 base and J by 5 bases, with 14 bases left in between. This chain's CDR3 is CASSLEQGRLETQYF. DNA for the CDR3: TGTGCCAGCAGCTTAGAGCAGGGGAGGCTTGAGACCCAGTACTTC.